The clone carrying this TCR beta chain was seen more than once but under ten times. This specimen comes from a study of Graves' ophthalmopathy and Graves' hyperthyroidism. Amplification from RNA transcripts yielded the TCR beta CDR3 regions. The library came from an HTBI-primed first-round RT-PCR and a second-round multiplex PCR. One entry per CDR3 protein, called by TCRdb with MiXCR from the multiplex PCR reads. Of about 400,000 distinct CDR3 sequences in the sample, roughly 18% were seen once. Germline V gives CDR1 KGHSH, CDR2 LQKENI. The V end was cut by 0 bases, the J end by 4 bases, with 9 bases between. The CDR3 length is 14 residues.

The V and J genes are TRBV18 and TRBJ1-2; D remains ambiguous. The sequence was collected from a woman between 18 and 29 years old with Graves' ophthalmopathy. Source material: peripheral blood. CDR3 in amino acids: CASSPPGPGYGYTF. DNA of the CDR3: TGTGCCAGCTCACCACCAGGGCCCGGCTATGGCTACACCTTC.